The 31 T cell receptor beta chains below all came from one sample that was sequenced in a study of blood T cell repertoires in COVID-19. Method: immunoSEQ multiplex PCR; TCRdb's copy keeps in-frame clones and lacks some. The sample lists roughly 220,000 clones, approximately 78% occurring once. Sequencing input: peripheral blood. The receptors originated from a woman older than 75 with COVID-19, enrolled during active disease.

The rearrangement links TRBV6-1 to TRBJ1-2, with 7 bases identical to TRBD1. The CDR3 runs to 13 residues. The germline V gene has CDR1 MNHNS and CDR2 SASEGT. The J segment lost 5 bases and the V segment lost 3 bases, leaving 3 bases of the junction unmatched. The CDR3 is CASSDRDRYGYTF. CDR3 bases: TGTGCCAGCAGTGACCGGGACAGATATGGCTACACCTTC.

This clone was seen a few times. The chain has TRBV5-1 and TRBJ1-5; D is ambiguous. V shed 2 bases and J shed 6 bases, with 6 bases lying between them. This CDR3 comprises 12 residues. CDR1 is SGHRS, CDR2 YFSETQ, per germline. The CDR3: CASSLEGQPQHF. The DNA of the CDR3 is TGCGCCAGCAGCTTAGAGGGTCAGCCCCAGCATTTT.

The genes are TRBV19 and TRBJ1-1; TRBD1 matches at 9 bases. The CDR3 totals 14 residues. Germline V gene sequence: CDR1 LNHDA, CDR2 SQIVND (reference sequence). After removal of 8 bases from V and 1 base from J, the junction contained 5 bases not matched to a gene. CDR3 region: CASRGTGKNTEAFF. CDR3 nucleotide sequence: TGTGCCAGTCGGGGGACAGGGAAGAACACTGAAGCTTTCTTT. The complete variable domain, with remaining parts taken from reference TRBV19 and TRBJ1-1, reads DGGITQSPKYLFRKEGQNVTLSCEQNLNHDAMYWYRQDPGQGLRLIYYSQIVNDFQKGDIAEGYSVSREKKESFPLTVTSAQKNPTAFYLCASRGTGKNTEAFFGQGTRLTVV.

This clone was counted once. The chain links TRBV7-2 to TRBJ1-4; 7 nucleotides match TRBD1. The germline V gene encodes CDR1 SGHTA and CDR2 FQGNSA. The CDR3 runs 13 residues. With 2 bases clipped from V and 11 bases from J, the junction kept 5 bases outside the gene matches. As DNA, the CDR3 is TGTGCCAGCAGCTTAAACAGGGGCCTCAAACTGTTTTTT. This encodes CASSLNRGLKLFF. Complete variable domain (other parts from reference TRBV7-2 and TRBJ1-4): GAGVSQSPSNKVTEKGKDVELRCDPISGHTALYWYRQSLGQGLEFLIYFQGNSAPDKSGLPSDRFSAERTGGSVSTLTIQRTQQEDSAVYLCASSLNRGLKLFFGSGTQLSVL.

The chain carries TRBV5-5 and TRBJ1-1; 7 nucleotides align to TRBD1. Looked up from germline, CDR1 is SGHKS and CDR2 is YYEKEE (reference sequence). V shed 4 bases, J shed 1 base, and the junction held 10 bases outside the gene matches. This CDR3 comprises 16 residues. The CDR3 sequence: CASSATGTIPNTEAFF. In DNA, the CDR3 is TGTGCCAGCAGCGCGACAGGGACCATCCCGAACACTGAAGCTTTCTTT. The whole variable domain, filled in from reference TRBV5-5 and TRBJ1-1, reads DAGVTQSPTHLIKTRGQQVTLRCSPISGHKSVSWYQQVLGQGPQFIFQYYEKEERGRGNFPDRFSARQFPNYSSELNVNALLLGDSALYLCASSATGTIPNTEAFFGQGTRLTVV.

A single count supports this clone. The CDR3 DNA reads as TGTGCCCCCCGCGTGGCTAACTATGGCTACACCTTC. Amino acid sequence: CAPRVANYGYTF. J is TRBJ1-2 and V is TRBV10-3, with D unclear. V was shortened by 11 bases and J by 0 bases, with 10 bases between the two germline ends. The V gene's germline CDR1 is ENHRY and CDR2 SYGVKD. The CDR3 covers 12 residues.

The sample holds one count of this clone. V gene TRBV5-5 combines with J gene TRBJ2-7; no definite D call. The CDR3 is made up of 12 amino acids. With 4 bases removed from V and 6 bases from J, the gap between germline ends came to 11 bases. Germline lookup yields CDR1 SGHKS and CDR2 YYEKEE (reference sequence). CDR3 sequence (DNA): TGTGCCAGCAGCCCTTCTACGCGCGAGCAGTACTTC. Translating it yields CASSPSTREQYF.

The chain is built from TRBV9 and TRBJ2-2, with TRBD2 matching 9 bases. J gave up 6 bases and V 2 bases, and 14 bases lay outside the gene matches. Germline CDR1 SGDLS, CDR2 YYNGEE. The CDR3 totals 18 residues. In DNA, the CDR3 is TGTGCCAGCAGCGTTTCCCAGAAGACTAGCGGTGCACCCGGGGAGCTGTTTTTT. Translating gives CASSVSQKTSGAPGELFF.

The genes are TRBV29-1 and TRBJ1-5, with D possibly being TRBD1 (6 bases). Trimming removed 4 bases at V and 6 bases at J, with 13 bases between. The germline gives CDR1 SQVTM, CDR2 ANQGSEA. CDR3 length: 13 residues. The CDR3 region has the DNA TGCAGCGTTGTGCGGGGGCAGGGTCAGCCCCAGCATTTT. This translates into CSVVRGQGQPQHF.

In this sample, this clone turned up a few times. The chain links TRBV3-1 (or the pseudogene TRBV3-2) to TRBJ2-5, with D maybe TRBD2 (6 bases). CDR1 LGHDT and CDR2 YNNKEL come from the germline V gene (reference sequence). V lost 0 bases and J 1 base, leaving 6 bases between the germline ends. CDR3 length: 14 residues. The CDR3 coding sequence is TGTGCCAGCAGCCAAGAGGGGGGCCAAGAGACCCAGTACTTC. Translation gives CASSQEGGQETQYF.

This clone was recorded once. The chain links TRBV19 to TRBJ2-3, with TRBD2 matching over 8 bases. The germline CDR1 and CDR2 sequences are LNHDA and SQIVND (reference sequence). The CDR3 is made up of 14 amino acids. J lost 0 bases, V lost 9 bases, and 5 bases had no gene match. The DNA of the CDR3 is TGTGCCAGCGACCGGGGGGGAAGCACAGATACGCAGTATTTT. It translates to CASDRGGSTDTQYF.

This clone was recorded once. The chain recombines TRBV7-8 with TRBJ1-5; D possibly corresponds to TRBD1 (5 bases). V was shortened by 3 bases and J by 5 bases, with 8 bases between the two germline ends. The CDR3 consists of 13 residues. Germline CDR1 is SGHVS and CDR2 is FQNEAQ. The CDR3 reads CASSLGGYQPQHF. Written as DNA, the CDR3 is TGTGCCAGCAGCTTGGGGGGATATCAGCCCCAGCATTTT.

The CDR3 is CSVGGQGPGNTIYF. DNA for the CDR3: TGCAGCGTTGGGGGACAGGGTCCTGGAAACACCATATATTTT. The V gene is TRBV29-1, the J gene TRBJ1-3; 9 bases align to TRBD1. CDR3 length equals 14 residues. Looked up from germline, CDR1 is SQVTM and CDR2 is ANQGSEA. Unmatched junction bases numbered 3, after V lost 4 bases and J lost 2 bases.

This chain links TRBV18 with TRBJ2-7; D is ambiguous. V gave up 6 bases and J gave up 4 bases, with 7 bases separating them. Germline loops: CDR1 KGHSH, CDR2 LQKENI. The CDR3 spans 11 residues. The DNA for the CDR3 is TGTGCCAGCTCCCGAACATACGAGCAGTACTTC. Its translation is CASSRTYEQYF.

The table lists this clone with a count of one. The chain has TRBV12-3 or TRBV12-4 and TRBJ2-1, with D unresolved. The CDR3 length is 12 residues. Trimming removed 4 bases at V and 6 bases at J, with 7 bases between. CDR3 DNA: TGTGCCAGCAGTTATCAGTCCAATGAGCAGTTCTTC. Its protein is CASSYQSNEQFF.

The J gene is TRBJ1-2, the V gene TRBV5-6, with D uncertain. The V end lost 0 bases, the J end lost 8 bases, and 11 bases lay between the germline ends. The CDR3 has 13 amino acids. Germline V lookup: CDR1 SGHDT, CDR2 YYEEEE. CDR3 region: CASSLAAVRGYTF. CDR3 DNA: TGTGCCAGCAGCTTGGCCGCGGTGCGCGGCTACACCTTC.

Written as DNA, the CDR3 is TGTGCCAGCAGCTCCTATAGCGGGGCTAACGAGCAGTACTTC. Protein: CASSSYSGANEQYF. The chain links TRBV7-2 to TRBJ2-7; 8 bases align to TRBD2. The CDR3 runs 14 residues. In germline, CDR1 is SGHTA, CDR2 FQGNSA. V dropped 4 bases and J dropped 5; count of bases not matched to a gene: 7.

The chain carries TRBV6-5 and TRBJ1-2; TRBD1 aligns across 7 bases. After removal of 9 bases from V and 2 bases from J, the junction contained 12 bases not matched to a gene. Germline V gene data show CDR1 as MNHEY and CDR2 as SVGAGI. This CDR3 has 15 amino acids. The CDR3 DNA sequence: TGTGCCAGACCCCTTACAGGGGTGAGAAACTATGGCTACACCTTC. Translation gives CARPLTGVRNYGYTF.

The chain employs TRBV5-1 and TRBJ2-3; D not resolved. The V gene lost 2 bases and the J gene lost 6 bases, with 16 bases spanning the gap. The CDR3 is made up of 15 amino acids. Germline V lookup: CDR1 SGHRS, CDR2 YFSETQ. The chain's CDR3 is CASSFEPRPGDTQYF. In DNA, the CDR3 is TGCGCCAGCAGCTTCGAACCCCGACCCGGGGATACGCAGTATTTT.

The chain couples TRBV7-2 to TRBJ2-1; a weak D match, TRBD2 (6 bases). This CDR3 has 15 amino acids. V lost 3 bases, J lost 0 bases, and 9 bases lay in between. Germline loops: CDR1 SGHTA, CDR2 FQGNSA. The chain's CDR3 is CASSLAGSSYNEQFF. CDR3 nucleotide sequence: TGTGCCAGCAGCTTGGCGGGGTCCTCCTACAATGAGCAGTTCTTC. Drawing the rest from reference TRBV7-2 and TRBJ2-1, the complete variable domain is GAGVSQSPSNKVTEKGKDVELRCDPISGHTALYWYRQSLGQGLEFLIYFQGNSAPDKSGLPSDRFSAERTGGSVSTLTIQRTQQEDSAVYLCASSLAGSSYNEQFFGPGTRLTVL.

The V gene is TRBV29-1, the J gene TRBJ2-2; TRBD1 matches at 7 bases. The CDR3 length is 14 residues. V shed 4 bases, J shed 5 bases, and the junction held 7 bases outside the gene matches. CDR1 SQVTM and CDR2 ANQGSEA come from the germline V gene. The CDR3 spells CSVADRVDTGELFF. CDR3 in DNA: TGCAGCGTTGCTGACAGGGTTGATACCGGGGAGCTGTTTTTT.

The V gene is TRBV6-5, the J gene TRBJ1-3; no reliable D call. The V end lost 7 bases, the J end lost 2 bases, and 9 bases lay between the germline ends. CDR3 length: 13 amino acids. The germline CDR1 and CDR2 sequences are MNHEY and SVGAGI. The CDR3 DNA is TGTGCCAGCATCGACACCCCTGGAAACACCATATATTTT. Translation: CASIDTPGNTIYF.

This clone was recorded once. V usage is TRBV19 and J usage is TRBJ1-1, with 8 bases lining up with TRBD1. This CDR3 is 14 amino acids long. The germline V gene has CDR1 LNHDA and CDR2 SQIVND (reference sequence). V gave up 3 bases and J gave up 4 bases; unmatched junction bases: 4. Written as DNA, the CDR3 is TGTGCCAGTAGTATTCAGGGGGCCGGCACTGAAGCTTTCTTT. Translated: CASSIQGAGTEAFF.

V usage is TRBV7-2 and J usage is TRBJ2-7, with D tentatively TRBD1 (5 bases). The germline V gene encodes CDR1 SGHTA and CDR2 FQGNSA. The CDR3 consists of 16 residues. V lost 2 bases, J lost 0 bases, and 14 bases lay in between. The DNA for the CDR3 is TGTGCCAGCAGCTTATTTCTAGGGGTCCCCTCCTACGAGCAGTACTTC. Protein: CASSLFLGVPSYEQYF.

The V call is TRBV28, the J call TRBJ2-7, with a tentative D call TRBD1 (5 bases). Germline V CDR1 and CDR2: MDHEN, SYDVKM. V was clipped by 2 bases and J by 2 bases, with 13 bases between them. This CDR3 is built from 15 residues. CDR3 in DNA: TGTGCCAGCAGTTTAGGCAGGACACGACCCTACGAGCAGTACTTC. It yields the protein CASSLGRTRPYEQYF.

In nucleotides, the CDR3 is TGTGCCAGTCTCGGGGGGGGCACGCCTAACTATGGCTACACCTTC. Its protein product is CASLGGGTPNYGYTF. The genes are TRBV19 and TRBJ1-2; possibly TRBD1 for D (6 bases). The CDR3 consists of 15 residues. V was pared by 8 bases and J by 0 bases, with 16 bases between. The germline gives CDR1 LNHDA, CDR2 SQIVND (reference sequence).

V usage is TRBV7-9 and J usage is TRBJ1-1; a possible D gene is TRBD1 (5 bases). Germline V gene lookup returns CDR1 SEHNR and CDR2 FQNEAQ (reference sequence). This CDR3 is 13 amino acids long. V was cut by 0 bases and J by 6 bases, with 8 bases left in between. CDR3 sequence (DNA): TGTGCCAGCAGCTTAGCAGGGGTCGCTGAAGCTTTCTTT. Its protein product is CASSLAGVAEAFF.

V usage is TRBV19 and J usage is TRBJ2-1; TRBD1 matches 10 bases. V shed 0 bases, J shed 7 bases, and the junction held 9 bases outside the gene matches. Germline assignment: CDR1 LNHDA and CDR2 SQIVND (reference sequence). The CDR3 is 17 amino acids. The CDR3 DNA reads TGTGCCAGTAGTATAGACCCCAGGACAGGGGGTTCGAATGAGCAGTTCTTC. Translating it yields CASSIDPRTGGSNEQFF.

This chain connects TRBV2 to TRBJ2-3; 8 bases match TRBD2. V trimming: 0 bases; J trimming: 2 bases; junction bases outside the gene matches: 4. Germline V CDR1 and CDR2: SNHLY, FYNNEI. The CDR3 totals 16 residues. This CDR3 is CASSEAAGGYTDTQYF. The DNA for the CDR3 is TGTGCCAGCAGTGAAGCGGCGGGGGGTTACACAGATACGCAGTATTTT.

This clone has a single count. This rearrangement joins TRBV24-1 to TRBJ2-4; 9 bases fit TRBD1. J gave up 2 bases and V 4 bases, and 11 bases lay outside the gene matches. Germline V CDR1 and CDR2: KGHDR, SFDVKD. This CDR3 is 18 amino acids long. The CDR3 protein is CATSESPTGGSSKNIQYF. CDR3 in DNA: TGTGCCACCAGTGAATCTCCGACAGGGGGATCGTCCAAAAACATTCAGTACTTC.

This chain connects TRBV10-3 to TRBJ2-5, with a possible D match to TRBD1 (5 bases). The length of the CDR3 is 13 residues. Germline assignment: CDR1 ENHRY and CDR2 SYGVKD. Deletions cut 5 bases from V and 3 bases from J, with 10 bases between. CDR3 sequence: CAISPGSEETQYF. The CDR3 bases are TGTGCCATCAGTCCAGGGTCGGAAGAGACCCAGTACTTC.